Below, 10 T cell receptor beta chains from the same sample are listed, as sequenced in a study of cytotoxic CD8 clonotypes in ibrutinib-treated CLL. Sequenced by immunoSEQ multiplex PCR; TCRdb stores in-frame clones only, minus some. The table lists roughly 300,000 clones, less than 85% of them singletons. Specimen: PBMCs, collected at disease progression, from a patient treated with ibrutinib. Receptors were obtained from a human donor with chronic lymphocytic leukemia.

The gene calls are TRBV2 and TRBJ1-2, with unresolved D. Germline V gene sequence: CDR1 SNHLY, CDR2 FYNNEI. V lost 4 bases and J 5 bases, leaving 11 bases between the germline ends. The CDR3 totals 13 residues. The CDR3 loop reads CASSVRLGYGYTF. The CDR3 DNA reads as TGTGCCAGCAGTGTAAGGCTGGGATATGGCTACACCTTC.

This clone was counted between two and nine times. This chain joins TRBV4-1 and TRBJ2-1; TRBD2 agrees at 7 bases. Germline-derived CDR1 and CDR2 are MGHRA and YSYEKL. The length of the CDR3 is 14 residues. V shed 0 bases, J shed 7 bases, and the junction held 3 bases outside the gene matches. The CDR3 region has the DNA TGCGCCAGCAGCCAAGAGACTAGCTTAAATGAGCAGTTCTTC. It is translated as CASSQETSLNEQFF.

The gene calls are TRBV4-1 and TRBJ2-7; unclear D gene. The CDR3 sequence is 14 residues long. V gave up 2 bases and J gave up 1 base, with 9 bases separating them. Looked up from germline, CDR1 is MGHRA and CDR2 is YSYEKL. The CDR3 nucleotides read TGCGCCAGCAGCCAAACGGACGGATCCTACGAGCAGTACTTC. It codes for CASSQTDGSYEQYF.

In its sample, this clone was seen a few times. V gene TRBV11-2 combines with J gene TRBJ2-5; a weak D match, TRBD1 (6 bases). CDR3 length: 12 residues. CDR1 is SGHAT, CDR2 FQNNGV, per germline. Trimming left V 7 bases short and J 5 bases short, with 11 bases between. The CDR3 loop reads CASTYRGETQYF. As DNA, the CDR3 is TGTGCCAGCACCTATAGGGGGGAGACCCAGTACTTC.

This clone is a singleton in its sample. The rearrangement uses TRBV9 and TRBJ2-3, with 10 bases aligning to TRBD2. The CDR3 covers 17 residues. Trimming cost V 2 bases and J 4 bases; bases outside gene matches: 10. Per germline, CDR1 SGDLS and CDR2 YYNGEE. CDR3 region: CASSVNQGLAVADTQYF. CDR3 nucleotides: TGTGCCAGCAGCGTGAACCAAGGACTAGCGGTTGCAGATACGCAGTATTTT.

This clone has a handful of counts. The chain has TRBV5-1 and TRBJ2-2, with 8 bases lining up with TRBD1. This CDR3 is 15 amino acids long. In germline, CDR1 is SGHRS, CDR2 YFSETQ. The V and J ends lost 4 bases and 2 bases, in that order; junction bases with no gene match: 4. The CDR3 region is CASSPAGGNTGELFF. The CDR3 nucleotides are TGCGCCAGCAGCCCGGCAGGGGGCAACACCGGGGAGCTGTTTTTT.

The chain is built from TRBV4-1 and TRBJ2-7; D remains ambiguous. This CDR3 is 13 amino acids long. Germline V gene lookup returns CDR1 MGHRA and CDR2 YSYEKL. V was cut by 0 bases and J by 6 bases, with 9 bases left in between. The CDR3: CASSQERRSEQYF. In DNA, the CDR3 is TGCGCCAGCAGCCAAGAACGCAGGAGCGAGCAGTACTTC.

The gene calls are TRBV5-6 and TRBJ1-5; D not certain. CDR1 SGHDT and CDR2 YYEEEE come from the germline V gene. The V end lost 0 bases, the J end lost 5 bases, and 12 bases lay between the germline ends. There are 15 residues in the CDR3. The CDR3 reads CASSLAAGGDQPQHF. The CDR3 nucleotides read TGTGCCAGCAGCTTGGCCGCAGGCGGGGATCAGCCCCAGCATTTT.

V is TRBV7-9 and J is TRBJ1-1; D gene ambiguous. V shed 4 bases and J shed 4 bases, with 16 bases lying between them. The CDR3 is made up of 15 amino acids. CDR1 SEHNR and CDR2 FQNEAQ come from the germline V gene (reference sequence). This chain's CDR3 is CASSSPMSPGTEAFF. CDR3 DNA: TGTGCCAGCAGCTCCCCGATGTCCCCGGGCACTGAAGCTTTCTTT.

J is TRBJ2-7 and V is TRBV5-4; D perhaps matches TRBD2 (6 bases). The ends were cut back, 2 bases at V and 11 bases at J, with 20 bases in the middle. CDR1 SGHNT and CDR2 YYREEE come from the germline V gene (reference sequence). The length of the CDR3 is 14 residues. CDR3 in DNA: TGTGCCAGCAGCTTCCCCGGGACTCCCCGAGTGAAGTACTTC. Residues: CASSFPGTPRVKYF.